This T cell receptor (beta chain) was captured in a study of blood T cell repertoires in COVID-19. This CDR3 is built from 15 residues. Trimming removed 2 bases from V and 2 bases from J, with 13 bases in between. The germline V gene encodes CDR1 SGHRS and CDR2 YFSETQ. Method: immunoSEQ multiplex PCR; TCRdb's copy keeps in-frame clones and lacks some. Of fewer than 250,000 clones listed, less than 90% are singletons. Sequencing was performed on peripheral blood. The sequence derives from a man in his 70s with acute or convalescent COVID-19. The V gene is TRBV5-1, the J gene TRBJ2-5, with D maybe TRBD2 (6 bases). CDR3 protein: CASSLRGGRQETQYF. The DNA of the CDR3 is TGCGCCAGCAGCTTAAGAGGAGGGCGACAAGAGACCCAGTACTTC.